This TCR beta chain was observed in a study of CD8+ T cells in alopecia areata. After isolation, RNA underwent reverse transcription to generate cDNA as the sequencing template. Sequencing was performed with immunoSEQ multiplex PCR; in TCRdb, only in-frame clones are kept and a portion is missing. The sample consists of about 120,000 clones, around 56% of them appearing once. A note on this clone: Its specificity is not known.

The treatment denotes: oral pan-JAK inhibitor, 5-10 mg twice daily. Study-wide results and caveats: Tofacitinib significantly decreased scalp clonality and expanded CD8+ clones among top 100.

CDR3 length: 14 amino acids. CDR1 is SGHVS, CDR2 FQNEAQ, per germline. The junction had 6 bases not matched to a gene; V was cut back by 8 bases and J by 3 bases. The rearrangement uses TRBV7-8 and TRBJ2-1; TRBD2 agrees at 8 bases. Material: CD4+ T cells sorted from blood, obtained at week 4, from a patient treated with tofacitinib. The sequence came from a human donor with alopecia areata. This chain's CDR3 is CASERSGSYNEQFF. CDR3 sequence (DNA): TGTGCCAGCGAACGGAGCGGGAGCTACAATGAGCAGTTCTTC.